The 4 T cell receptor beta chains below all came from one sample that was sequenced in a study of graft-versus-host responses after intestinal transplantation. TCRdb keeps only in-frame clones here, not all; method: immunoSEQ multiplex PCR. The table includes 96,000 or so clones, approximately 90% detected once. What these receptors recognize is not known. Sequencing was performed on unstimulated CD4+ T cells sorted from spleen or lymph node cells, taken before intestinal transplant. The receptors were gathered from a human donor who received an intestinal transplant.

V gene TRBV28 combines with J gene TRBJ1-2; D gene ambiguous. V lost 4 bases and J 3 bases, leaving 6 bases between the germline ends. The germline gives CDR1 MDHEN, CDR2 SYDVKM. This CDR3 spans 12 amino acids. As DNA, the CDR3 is TGTGCCAGCAGTTCCCAGTACTATGGCTACACCTTC. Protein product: CASSSQYYGYTF.

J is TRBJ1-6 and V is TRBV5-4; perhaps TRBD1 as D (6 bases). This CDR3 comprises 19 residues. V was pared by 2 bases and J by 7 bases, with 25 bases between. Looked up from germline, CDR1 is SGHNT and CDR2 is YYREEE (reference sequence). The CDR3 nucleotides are TGTGCCAGCAGCTTTGGCAGCAGTTCTCTACCAAGGGGGAATTCACCCCTCCACTTT. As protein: CASSFGSSSLPRGNSPLHF.

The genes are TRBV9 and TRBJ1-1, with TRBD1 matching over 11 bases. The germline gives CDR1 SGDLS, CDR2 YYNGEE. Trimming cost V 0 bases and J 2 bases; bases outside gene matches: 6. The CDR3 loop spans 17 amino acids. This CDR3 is CASSVGVGTGGNTEAFF. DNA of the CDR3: TGTGCCAGCAGCGTAGGCGTTGGGACAGGGGGAAACACTGAAGCTTTCTTT.

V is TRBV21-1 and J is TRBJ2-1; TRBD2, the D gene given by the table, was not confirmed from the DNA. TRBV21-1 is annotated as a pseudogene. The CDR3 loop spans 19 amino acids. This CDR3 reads CASSIARRMPSTGYNEQFF. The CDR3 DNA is TGTGCCAGCAGCATTGCCCGGCGGATGCCATCCACCGGCTACAATGAGCAGTTCTTC.